This TCR beta chain was identified in a study of blood T cell repertoires in COVID-19 (dated by TCRdb to about 2020). About the full investigation: Samples from collaborators originated in the United States, Italy and Spain and spanned both the acute and convalescent phases of COVID-19. The prospective study material was composed of cDNA or gDNA derived from T cells, B-cell-depleted T cells, or PBMCs. Subjects who had been exposed to COVID-19, were actively infected with it, or had recovered from it provided the deeply sampled blood TCRbeta repertoires that made up the dataset. The repertoires were released in a freely available public database meant as a resource for research on the immune response to SARS-CoV-2. The samples were drawn from the first 160 participants of the ongoing ImmuneRACE study and from 950 to 1,500 subjects provided by 6 global collaborators. Sample metadata almost always included a de-identified subject ID, COVID-19 status, age in years and sex. Where available, HLA class I and class II types were obtained from metadata supplied by the sample provider rather than from assay-based typing. The study at large found these results: How much clinical and demographic metadata was included differed by source and by participant, and the metadata was provided uncurated.

TCRbeta CDR3 regions were amplified from genomic DNA using the immunoSEQ Assay, a bias-controlled multiplex PCR. The authors processed their data as follows. The number of nucleated cells in each sample was estimated by amplification of reference gene primers within the assay. To quantify the absolute abundance of each unique TCRbeta CDR3 rearrangement, sequence reads were collapsed and filtered. For each sample, productive Simpson clonality was calculated by taking the square root of Simpson's diversity index across productive rearrangements. Held by TCRdb, this immuneACCESS table contains in-frame sequences only and omits some clones. Under half of the omission traces to an unresolved V gene where checked; the cause of the rest is unknown. D and trimming come from the DNA, and the V and J calls and clone size come from that table. Across this sample there are around 56,000 clones, with around 84% seen only once. Of the sample, more than 7% is held by the ten largest clones.

As regards this clone: It lacks a known antigen. Qualities for individual bases were not recorded, and no much larger clone is one base off.

Collaborating institutions collected whole blood in K2EDTA tubes following their own protocols. For TCRbeta analysis, collaborators shipped samples in one of three forms: frozen whole blood, isolated PBMCs, or DNA extracted from either of those sample types. The germline V gene gives CDR1 as SGHTA and CDR2 as FQGNSA. V and J are truncated by 3 bases and 5 bases respectively, leaving an intervening sequence of 19 bases. Reading from cysteine to phenylalanine, the CDR3 counts 16 amino acids. Just CDR3 DNA is preserved here, 48 bases in frame from base 1. The sequence is built from TRBV7-2 and TRBJ2-5, with a tentative D gene TRBD2 over 6 matching bases. What was sequenced was peripheral blood. The source is a man aged 60 to 75 with acute or convalescent COVID-19. The base sequence is TGTGCCAGCAGCTTTCGTGGCGGAGGGACTGGGGAGACCCAGTACTTC. Its translation is CASSFRGGGTGETQYF.